This TCR beta chain derives from a study of cytomegalovirus exposure and HLA in healthy donors. Turning to the study itself: Ancestry clustering placed about 86% of roughly 400 genotyped donors in the Caucasian-associated cluster.

PCR involved 60 Vbeta and 13 Jbeta primers. In the authors' workflow: A follow-up analysis tallied tens of millions of unique TCR beta chains, roughly 9.9 million shared. Assay used: immunoSEQ multiplex PCR; TCRdb lists only in-frame clones, some missing. V and J calls and clone size follow that table, whereas D and trimming were derived from the DNA. The table records some 130,000 clones, 76% of them present only once. As concerns this clone: Its antigen is not known.

General observations from the study: HLA-A and HLA-B allele assignments for most subjects were reportedly predicted accurately using TCR beta sequences. In a later analysis, about 17,000 TCR beta sequences were associated with HLA alleles at 0.05 false discovery rate.

V was trimmed by 0 bases and J by 5 bases, leaving 9 bases between them. Germline V gene sequence: CDR1 SEHNR, CDR2 FQNEAQ (reference sequence). CDR3 size: 14 residues. The chain is built from TRBV7-9 and TRBJ2-3; a weak D match, TRBD2 (6 bases). Source material: PBMCs. This receptor was taken from a female donor in good health and CMV-seropositive. This CDR3 is CASSLAAGGDTQYF. The CDR3 nucleotides read TGTGCCAGCAGCTTAGCGGCCGGGGGAGATACGCAGTATTTT.